This is a list of T cell receptor beta chains from one sample in a study of OX40 agonist ivuxolimab in advanced cancers. Repertoires were generated with immunoSEQ multiplex PCR, while TCRdb's copy carries only in-frame clones and drops some. Here the sample spans roughly 64,000 clones, around 80% being singletons. The sequenced sample was CD4+ or CD8+ T cells sorted from blood, obtained in a trial of the OX40 agonist ivuxolimab. These receptors were obtained from an adult with an advanced solid tumor such as melanoma, head and neck, liver or kidney cancer. Both conserved end residues are part of each CDR3. The order of the fields is J gene, V gene, CDR3 protein.

>TRBJ1-6|TRBV5-1
CASSLVSDQNSPLHF
>TRBJ2-3|TRBV7-3
CASSLTPGTGMVDTQYF
>TRBJ2-7|TRBV29-1
CSVADQGRTYEQYF
>TRBJ1-5|TRBV27
CASSLGVGFKPQHF
>TRBJ1-4|TRBV2
CASSDGQLGEKLFF
>TRBJ1-1|TRBV30
CAWSVRGGTGIEAFF
>TRBJ2-1|TRBV7-9
CASSLVSGGYNEQFF
>TRBJ2-4|TRBV2
CASRVAGGVNIQYF
>TRBJ2-7|TRBV10-1
CASIMSYEQYF
>TRBJ1-5|TRBV19
CASSMSGYSNQPQHF
>TRBJ1-3|TRBV5-1
CASSLFGGGGSGNTIYF
>TRBJ2-1|TRBV30
CAWSSEWYEQFF
>TRBJ1-1|TRBV2
CASHLGRDTEAFF
>TRBJ2-3|TRBV25-1
CASRGTSTDTQYF